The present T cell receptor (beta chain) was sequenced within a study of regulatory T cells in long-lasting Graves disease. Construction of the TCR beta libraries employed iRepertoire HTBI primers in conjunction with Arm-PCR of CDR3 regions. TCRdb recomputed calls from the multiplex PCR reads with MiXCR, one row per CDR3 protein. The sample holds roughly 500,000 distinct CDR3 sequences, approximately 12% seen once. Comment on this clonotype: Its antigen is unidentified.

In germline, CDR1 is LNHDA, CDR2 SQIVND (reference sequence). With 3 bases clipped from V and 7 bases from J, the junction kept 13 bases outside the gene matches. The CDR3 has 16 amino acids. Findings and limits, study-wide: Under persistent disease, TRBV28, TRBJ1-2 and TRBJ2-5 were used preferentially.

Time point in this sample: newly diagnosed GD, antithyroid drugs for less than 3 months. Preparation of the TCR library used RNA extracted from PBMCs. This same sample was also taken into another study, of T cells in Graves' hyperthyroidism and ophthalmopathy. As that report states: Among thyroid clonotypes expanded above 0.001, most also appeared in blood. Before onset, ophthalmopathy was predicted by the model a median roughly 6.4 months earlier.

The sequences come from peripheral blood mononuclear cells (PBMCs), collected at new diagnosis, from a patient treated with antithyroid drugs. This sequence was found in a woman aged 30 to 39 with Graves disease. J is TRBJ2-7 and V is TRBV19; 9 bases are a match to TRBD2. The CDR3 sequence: CASSILAHSGSQEQYF. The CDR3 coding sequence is TGTGCCAGTAGTATTCTGGCTCATAGCGGGAGTCAGGAGCAGTACTTC.